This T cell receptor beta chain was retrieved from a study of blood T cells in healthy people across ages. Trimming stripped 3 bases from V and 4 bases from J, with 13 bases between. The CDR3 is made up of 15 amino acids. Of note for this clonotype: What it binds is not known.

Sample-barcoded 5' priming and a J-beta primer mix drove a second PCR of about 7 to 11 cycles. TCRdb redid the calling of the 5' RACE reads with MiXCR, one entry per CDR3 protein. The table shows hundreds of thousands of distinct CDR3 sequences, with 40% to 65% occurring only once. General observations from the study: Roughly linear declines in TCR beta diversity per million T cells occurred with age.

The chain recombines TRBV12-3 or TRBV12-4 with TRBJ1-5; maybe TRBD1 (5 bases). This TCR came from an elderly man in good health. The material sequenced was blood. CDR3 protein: CASSLGRVPNQPQHF. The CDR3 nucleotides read TGTGCCAGCAGTTTGGGCAGGGTACCTAATCAGCCCCAGCATTTT.